This T cell receptor (beta chain) comes out of a study of CD8 T cells in Susac syndrome. An input of roughly 0.5 to 1 ug of RNA was subjected to reverse transcription using random hexamers. The method of amplification for TCR beta CDR3 was immunoSEQ multiplex PCR, covering 54 Vbeta and 13 Jbeta. Each CDR3 protein is one row after TCRdb ran MiXCR on the immunoSEQ multiplex PCR reads. The table has under 70,000 distinct CDR3 sequences, around 94% seen once. This clonotype was observed a few times. V was cut by 2 bases and J by 4 bases, with 6 bases left in between. The CDR3 is 13 amino acids. The V gene's germline CDR1 is MNHEY and CDR2 SVGEGT.

The chain couples TRBV6-2 or TRBV6-3 to TRBJ2-1; D is possibly TRBD1 (5 bases). Input material: CD8+ T cells from PBMCs. The TCR sequence derives from a human donor in good health. The CDR3 region has the DNA TGTGCCAGCAGTTACACAGGATACAATGAGCAGTTCTTC. It encodes CASSYTGYNEQFF.